This passage covers 30 T cell receptor beta chains from one sample sequenced in a study of T cell responses to AZD1222 COVID-19 vaccine. Profiling relied on immunoSEQ multiplex PCR, and the TCRdb table lists in-frame clones only, not all of them. The sample carries under 130,000 clones, roughly 87% recorded once. This specimen was peripheral blood, taken on day 0 of AZD1222 vaccination. All receptors come from an adult in good health.

The J gene is TRBJ2-6, the V gene TRBV18; no clear D gene. The CDR3 has 15 residues. Trimming cost V 6 bases and J 1 base, with 10 bases left between them. Germline assignment: CDR1 KGHSH and CDR2 LQKENI. The chain's CDR3 is CASSPALSGANVLTF. The CDR3 nucleotides read TGTGCCAGCTCCCCCGCCCTATCTGGGGCCAACGTCCTGACTTTC.

The J gene is TRBJ2-3, the V gene TRBV13; 12 positions agree with TRBD2. CDR1 is PRHDT and CDR2 is FYEKMQ in the germline V gene (reference sequence). V was pared by 5 bases and J by 4 bases, with 7 bases of the junction left unmatched. CDR3 length: 16 amino acids. The CDR3 here is CASSPLAGGSADTQYF. The DNA of the CDR3 is TGTGCCAGCAGCCCACTAGCGGGGGGATCGGCAGATACGCAGTATTTT.

V is TRBV5-8 and J is TRBJ1-5; perhaps TRBD1 as D (5 bases). The CDR3 totals 12 residues. Per the germline V gene, CDR1 is SGHTS and CDR2 is YDEGEE. V was clipped by 4 bases and J by 7 bases, with 9 bases between them. The CDR3, as DNA: TGTGCCAGCAGCACCAACAGGCAGCCCCAGCATTTT. As protein: CASSTNRQPQHF.

CDR3: CASSLTTGRGDTQYF. The DNA for the CDR3 is TGTGCCAGCAGCCTGACGACAGGGAGGGGAGATACGCAGTATTTT. V gene TRBV7-8 combines with J gene TRBJ2-3, with D possibly being TRBD1 or TRBD2 (7 bases each). Trimming removed 5 bases from V and 5 bases from J, with 17 bases in between. The germline V gene has CDR1 SGHVS and CDR2 FQNEAQ. The CDR3 sequence is 15 residues long.

This chain links TRBV19 with TRBJ1-1, with D tentatively TRBD1 (5 bases). Trimming removed 7 bases from V and 0 bases from J, with 9 bases in between. This CDR3 region has 13 residues. CDR1 LNHDA and CDR2 SQIVND come from the germline V gene (reference sequence). CDR3 DNA: TGTGCCAGTACCCAGGGTATGAACACTGAAGCTTTCTTT. This translates into CASTQGMNTEAFF. Full variable domain (missing parts from reference TRBV19 and TRBJ1-1): DGGITQSPKYLFRKEGQNVTLSCEQNLNHDAMYWYRQDPGQGLRLIYYSQIVNDFQKGDIAEGYSVSREKKESFPLTVTSAQKNPTAFYLCASTQGMNTEAFFGQGTRLTVV.

CDR3 coding DNA: TGTGCCTGGAGTCGAGGGAACCAAGAGACCCAGTACTTC. Protein: CAWSRGNQETQYF. The chain is built from TRBV30 and TRBJ2-5; the D gene is possibly TRBD2 (5 bases). V shed 2 bases and J shed 0 bases, with 7 bases lying between them. There are 13 residues in the CDR3. Germline CDR1 is GTSNPN and CDR2 is SVGIG (reference sequence).

This chain links TRBV7-8 with TRBJ1-6; the D gene is possibly TRBD1 (6 bases). Trimming took off 5 bases at V and 13 bases at J, with 12 bases between the two ends. The CDR3 totals 12 residues. Germline V gene lookup returns CDR1 SGHVS and CDR2 FQNEAQ. This chain's CDR3 is CASSDRSGPLHF. The CDR3 coding sequence is TGTGCCAGCAGCGACAGGTCGGGGCCCCTCCACTTT.

A single count supports this clone. The rearrangement links TRBV3-1 (or the pseudogene TRBV3-2) to TRBJ1-1; 7 nucleotides align to TRBD1. The V and J ends lost 2 bases and 3 bases, in that order; junction bases with no gene match: 3. The CDR3 runs to 14 residues. Germline assignment: CDR1 LGHDT and CDR2 YNNKEL (reference sequence). DNA of the CDR3: TGTGCCAGCAGCCAAACCCAGGGGGACACTGAAGCTTTCTTT. It encodes CASSQTQGDTEAFF.

This clone was detected only a few times. The chain combines TRBV19 with TRBJ1-3; D is ambiguous. The V end was cut by 7 bases, the J end by 3 bases, with 7 bases between. There are 12 residues in the CDR3. Germline loops: CDR1 LNHDA, CDR2 SQIVND (reference sequence). CDR3 loop: CASTGSGNTIYF. In nucleotides, the CDR3 is TGTGCCAGTACGGGGAGTGGAAACACCATATATTTT.

The V call is TRBV7-2, the J call TRBJ1-4; D remains unclear. Deletions cut 5 bases from V and 0 bases from J, with 13 bases between. Per germline, CDR1 SGHTA and CDR2 FQGNSA. This CDR3 contains 16 residues. CDR3 coding DNA: TGTGCCAGCAGCCAAGAGCTGGGCTCAACTAATGAAAAACTGTTTTTT. The encoded protein is CASSQELGSTNEKLFF.

The CDR3 region has the DNA TGTGCCAGCCGAAACTTGGCAGGGGCACATCAGCCCCAGCATTTT. It encodes CASRNLAGAHQPQHF. The V and J genes are TRBV6-5 and TRBJ1-5; weak D call: TRBD1 (6 bases). V lost 8 bases and J 5 bases, leaving 19 bases between the germline ends. Germline V gene data show CDR1 as MNHEY and CDR2 as SVGAGI. This CDR3 has 15 amino acids.

V gene TRBV7-2 combines with J gene TRBJ2-1; TRBD2 agrees at 11 bases. This CDR3 contains 16 residues. Germline trimming cut 1 base from V and 4 bases from J; bases unmatched to any gene: 3. Germline CDR1 SGHTA, CDR2 FQGNSA. The CDR3 spells CASSLGRLAGYNEQFF. The CDR3 DNA sequence: TGTGCCAGCAGCTTAGGGAGACTAGCGGGGTACAATGAGCAGTTCTTC.

The chain is built from TRBV7-2 and TRBJ1-1, with a weak D call TRBD1 (6 bases). The V and J ends lost 2 bases and 4 bases respectively, with 14 bases between them. In germline, CDR1 is SGHTA, CDR2 FQGNSA. The CDR3 is 15 residues long. The CDR3 DNA reads TGTGCCAGCAGCTTACCCCCAGGGGTAGGCACTGAAGCTTTCTTT. Translating gives CASSLPPGVGTEAFF.

The gene calls are TRBV7-2 and TRBJ1-5; a weak D match, TRBD1 (5 bases). There are 15 residues in the CDR3. V lost 6 bases, J lost 4 bases, and 16 bases lay in between. Per germline, CDR1 SGHTA and CDR2 FQGNSA. CDR3 residues: CASSGGRGVNQPQHF. CDR3 bases: TGTGCCAGCAGTGGTGGCCGGGGGGTAAATCAGCCCCAGCATTTT.

This chain connects TRBV5-1 to TRBJ2-1; D may be TRBD2 (6 bases). This CDR3 has 15 amino acids. Trimming shortened V by 0 bases and J by 5 bases, and 12 bases separated the two germline ends. Germline CDR1 is SGHRS and CDR2 is YFSETQ. The CDR3 here is CASSLAGTSHNEQFF. The CDR3 region has the DNA TGCGCCAGCAGCTTGGCCGGCACTAGCCACAATGAGCAGTTCTTC.

The chain combines TRBV28 with TRBJ1-2, with TRBD1 matching 7 bases. V shed 3 bases, J shed 5 bases, and the junction held 3 bases outside the gene matches. Germline V CDR1 and CDR2: MDHEN, SYDVKM. This CDR3 spans 13 amino acids. In nucleotides, the CDR3 is TGTGCCAGCAGTTTGGAGGGGGCGTATGGCTACACCTTC. Encoded protein: CASSLEGAYGYTF.

The chain carries TRBV4-3 and TRBJ2-3; D unresolved. V was trimmed by 4 bases and J by 0 bases, leaving 14 bases between them. The germline V gene has CDR1 LGHNA and CDR2 YSLEER. The CDR3 runs to 16 residues. DNA of the CDR3: TGCGCCAGCAGCCGCTTGGCCCCCGGTAGCACAGATACGCAGTATTTT. Its translation: CASSRLAPGSTDTQYF.

This clone showed up just a few times. The chain uses TRBV6-5 and TRBJ1-3; perhaps TRBD1 as D (5 bases). Trimming stripped 0 bases from V and 1 base from J, with 7 bases between. The CDR3 spans 15 residues. Germline assignment: CDR1 MNHEY and CDR2 SVGAGI. CDR3: CASSYSAGSGNTIYF. CDR3 nucleotide sequence: TGTGCCAGCAGTTACTCCGCAGGGTCTGGAAACACCATATATTTT.

V is TRBV29-1 and J is TRBJ1-2, with 10 positions matching TRBD1. The V and J ends lost 7 bases and 7 bases, in that order; junction bases with no gene match: 12. The CDR3 loop spans 14 amino acids. Germline assignment: CDR1 SQVTM and CDR2 ANQGSEA. The CDR3 spells CSADRQGAESGYTF. The CDR3 bases are TGCAGCGCCGACCGACAGGGGGCAGAGAGTGGCTACACCTTC.

The chain uses TRBV21-1 and TRBJ1-5. TRBV21-1 is a recognized pseudogene. The CDR3 is 14 residues long. CDR3 DNA sequence: TGTGCCAGCACCGGGACGGATAGCAATCAGCCCCAGCATTTT. Translating gives CASTGTDSNQPQHF.

The chain uses TRBV3-1 (or the pseudogene TRBV3-2) and TRBJ2-7; TRBD2 agrees at 7 bases. V was clipped by 5 bases and J by 7 bases; unmatched bases: 8. The CDR3 spans 13 residues. Germline assignment: CDR1 LGHDT and CDR2 YNNKEL (reference sequence). The CDR3: CASSGILGGEQYF. The CDR3 nucleotides are TGTGCCAGCAGCGGTATCCTGGGGGGGGAGCAGTACTTC.

This clone was detected ten times or more. J is TRBJ2-1 and V is TRBV24-1, with 13 nucleotides matching TRBD2. After removal of 3 bases from V and 0 bases from J, the junction contained 10 bases not matched to a gene. Germline-derived CDR1 and CDR2 are KGHDR and SFDVKD. This CDR3 is built from 20 residues. CDR3 nucleotide sequence: TGTGCCACCAGTGATCACCCCGGGACTAGCGGGGTGAGCTCCTACAATGAGCAGTTCTTC. It yields the protein CATSDHPGTSGVSSYNEQFF.

The gene calls are TRBV2 and TRBJ1-1; a weak D match, TRBD1 (6 bases). V was cut by 4 bases and J by 4 bases, with 16 bases left in between. CDR1 is SNHLY, CDR2 FYNNEI, per germline. The CDR3 has 15 amino acids. The CDR3 bases are TGTGCCAGCAGTGTGTGGCAGGGGAGTCTCACTGAAGCTTTCTTT. It translates to CASSVWQGSLTEAFF.

This chain links TRBV27 with TRBJ1-1; D unclear. Looked up from germline, CDR1 is MNHEY and CDR2 is SMNVEV (reference sequence). Trimming removed 11 bases at V and 4 bases at J, with 11 bases between. The CDR3 length is 11 residues. The CDR3 nucleotides read TGTGCCGTGAGTCGGGGCACTGAAGCTTTCTTT. Its translation is CAVSRGTEAFF.

The chain uses TRBV7-8 and TRBJ1-1, with D possibly TRBD1 on 6 matching bases. Trimming removed 4 bases at V and 11 bases at J, with 17 bases between. This CDR3 region has 13 residues. Looked up from germline, CDR1 is SGHVS and CDR2 is FQNEAQ. CDR3 amino acids: CASSSILTGFAFF. In DNA, the CDR3 is TGTGCCAGCAGCTCGATTTTAACAGGGTTTGCTTTCTTT.

The gene calls are TRBV7-2 and TRBJ1-1; D perhaps matches TRBD1 (5 bases). V was trimmed by 5 bases and J by 0 bases, leaving 13 bases between them. CDR1 and CDR2 (germline): SGHTA, FQGNSA. The CDR3 totals 15 residues. In DNA, the CDR3 is TGTGCCAGCAGCCCGCAGGGTCCTTTGAACACTGAAGCTTTCTTT. Residues: CASSPQGPLNTEAFF.

The CDR3 spells CASSYSGSNTGELFF. CDR3 nucleotides: TGTGCCAGCAGTTATAGTGGCAGTAACACCGGGGAGCTGTTTTTT. The rearrangement joins TRBV6-2 or TRBV6-3 to TRBJ2-2; no firm D call. This CDR3 region has 15 residues. Germline lookup yields CDR1 MNHEY and CDR2 SVGEGT. Trimming took off 3 bases at V and 2 bases at J, with 10 bases between the two ends.

V gene TRBV7-2 combines with J gene TRBJ1-5; D might be TRBD1 (6 bases). Germline CDR1 SGHTA, CDR2 FQGNSA. The V gene lost 2 bases and the J gene lost 4 bases, with 12 bases spanning the gap. The CDR3 sequence is 15 residues long. The DNA for the CDR3 is TGTGCCAGCAGCTTATCCACAGGGAAAAATCAGCCCCAGCATTTT. It yields the protein CASSLSTGKNQPQHF.

The chain recombines TRBV12-2 with TRBJ1-3. TRBV12-2 is assigned pseudogene status. The CDR3 has 19 amino acids. The CDR3 loop reads CASRLATRQPLYSGNTIYF. The CDR3 nucleotides read TGTGCAAGTCGCTTAGCCACGAGGCAGCCTCTCTACTCTGGAAACACCATATATTTT.

This chain links TRBV5-1 with TRBJ2-3; D is uncertain. Germline V CDR1 and CDR2: SGHRS, YFSETQ. The CDR3 is made up of 14 amino acids. V lost 4 bases, J lost 2 bases, and 11 bases lay in between. CDR3 nucleotide sequence: TGCGCCAGCAGCGGAGCTATAATCACAGATACGCAGTATTTT. Encoded protein: CASSGAIITDTQYF.